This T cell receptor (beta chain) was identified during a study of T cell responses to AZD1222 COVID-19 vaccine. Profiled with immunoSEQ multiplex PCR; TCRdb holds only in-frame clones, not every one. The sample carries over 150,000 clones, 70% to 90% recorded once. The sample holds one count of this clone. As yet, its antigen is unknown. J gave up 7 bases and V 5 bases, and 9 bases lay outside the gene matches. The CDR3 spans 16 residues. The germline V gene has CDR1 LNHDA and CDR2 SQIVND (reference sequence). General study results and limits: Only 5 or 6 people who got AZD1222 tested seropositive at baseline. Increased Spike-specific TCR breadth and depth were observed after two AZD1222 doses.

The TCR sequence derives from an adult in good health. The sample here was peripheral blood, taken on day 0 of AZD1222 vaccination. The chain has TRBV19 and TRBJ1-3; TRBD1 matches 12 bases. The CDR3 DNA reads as TGTGCCAGTAGTGTGCCGGGACAGGGGGCGGGGAACACCATATATTTT. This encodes CASSVPGQGAGNTIYF. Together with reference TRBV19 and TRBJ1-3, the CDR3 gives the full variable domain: DGGITQSPKYLFRKEGQNVTLSCEQNLNHDAMYWYRQDPGQGLRLIYYSQIVNDFQKGDIAEGYSVSREKKESFPLTVTSAQKNPTAFYLCASSVPGQGAGNTIYFGEGSWLTVV.